This T cell receptor beta chain comes out of a study of control samples from healthy donors and cancer patients. Produced via immunoSEQ multiplex PCR; TCRdb's table is partial and in-frame only. The repertoire has some 150,000 clones, around 93% of them found once; the top ten carry roughly 4.3%. Germline V CDR1 and CDR2: MNHEY, SMNVEV (reference sequence). The CDR3 runs to 14 residues. V dropped 3 bases and J dropped 1 base, with 8 bases sitting between them. Sequenced input: blood. The clonotype comes from a woman aged 55-70 years in good health. V gene TRBV27 combines with J gene TRBJ2-3; D is undetermined. Here the CDR3 DNA reads TGTGCCAGCAGTTTGTCGCGAGGCACAGATACGCAGTATTTT. This codes for CASSLSRGTDTQYF.